Following are 15 T cell receptor beta chains from one sample sequenced in a study of T cell responses to AZD1222 COVID-19 vaccine. Clones were read by immunoSEQ multiplex PCR, and TCRdb kept only the in-frame ones, dropping some. The table lists 100,000 or so clones, 80% to 90% of them singletons. The starting material was peripheral blood, obtained 28 days after the second AZD1222 dose. Receptors were obtained from an adult who received the AZD1222 COVID-19 vaccine.

V gene TRBV7-7 combines with J gene TRBJ2-1; D unresolved. Deletions cut 1 base from V and 3 bases from J, with 7 bases between. CDR1 is SSHAT, CDR2 FNYEAQ, per germline (reference sequence). This CDR3 region has 14 residues. CDR3 in amino acids: CASSLGGNYNEQFF. The CDR3 DNA follows: TGTGCCAGCAGCTTAGGGGGAAACTACAATGAGCAGTTCTTC. The whole variable domain, remainder taken from reference TRBV7-7 and TRBJ2-1, is GAGVSQSPRYKVTKRGQDVTLRCDPISSHATLYWYQQALGQGPEFLTYFNYEAQPDKSGLPSDRFSAERPEGSISTLTIQRTEQRDSAMYRCASSLGGNYNEQFFGPGTRLTVL.

V gene TRBV3-1 (or the pseudogene TRBV3-2) combines with J gene TRBJ2-3, with a tentative D call TRBD1 (5 bases). Germline assignment: CDR1 LGHDT and CDR2 YNNKEL (reference sequence). The CDR3 has 15 amino acids. V was shortened by 0 bases and J by 4 bases, with 11 bases between the two germline ends. The CDR3 loop is CASSQDAGFSDTQYF. CDR3 DNA: TGTGCCAGCAGCCAAGATGCAGGGTTTTCAGATACGCAGTATTTT.

This sequence joins TRBV28 and TRBJ2-1; a possible D gene is TRBD1 (5 bases). The CDR3 runs 14 residues. The germline CDR1 and CDR2 sequences are MDHEN and SYDVKM. Trimming took off 6 bases at V and 4 bases at J, with 13 bases between the two ends. CDR3 region: CASRPNDRYNEQFF. For the CDR3, the DNA is TGTGCCAGCAGACCCAACGACAGATACAATGAGCAGTTCTTC.

This chain's CDR3 is CASRLAGGPGAKNIQYF. In DNA form, the CDR3 reads TGTGCAAGTCGCTTAGCGGGAGGCCCGGGGGCCAAAAACATTCAGTACTTC. This rearrangement joins TRBV12-2 to TRBJ2-4; TRBD2 is the table's D call, not checked against the DNA. TRBV12-2 is a documented pseudogene. This CDR3 has 17 amino acids.

This clone has only one observation. The rearrangement joins TRBV24-1 to TRBJ1-5, with TRBD1 identical over 7 bases. This CDR3 is 17 amino acids long. V trimming: 3 bases; J trimming: 0 bases; junction bases outside the gene matches: 7. Germline-derived CDR1 and CDR2 are KGHDR and SFDVKD. The DNA of the CDR3 is TGTGCCACCAGTGATGGAACACAGGGGAATAGCAATCAGCCCCAGCATTTT. Translation: CATSDGTQGNSNQPQHF.

This chain connects TRBV5-8 to TRBJ1-2; weak D call: TRBD1 (5 bases). Germline CDR1 is SGHTS and CDR2 is YDEGEE. V was shortened by 4 bases and J by 0 bases, with 10 bases between the two germline ends. This CDR3 has 14 amino acids. CDR3 region: CASSLGAANYGYTF. The CDR3 nucleotides are TGTGCCAGCAGCCTAGGGGCCGCTAACTATGGCTACACCTTC.

The chain has TRBV7-9 and TRBJ1-4; no clear D gene. The germline V gene has CDR1 SEHNR and CDR2 FQNEAQ (reference sequence). V was cut by 5 bases and J by 5 bases, with 6 bases left in between. CDR3 length: 12 amino acids. CDR3 sequence (DNA): TGTGCCAGCAGCACACCAAATGAAAAACTGTTTTTT. Translation: CASSTPNEKLFF.

The rearrangement links TRBV6-5 to TRBJ2-7; 8 bases align to TRBD2. This CDR3 spans 15 amino acids. J was trimmed by 3 bases and V by 5 bases; bases with no gene match: 9. In germline, CDR1 is MNHEY, CDR2 SVGAGI. CDR3 region: CASSRPSGSNYEQYF. CDR3 bases: TGTGCCAGCAGTCGACCGAGCGGGAGTAACTACGAGCAGTACTTC.

This rearrangement joins TRBV7-7 to TRBJ2-3; D may correspond to TRBD1 or TRBD2 (6 bases each). Trimming pared 5 bases from V and 5 bases from J, leaving 8 bases between. From germline, CDR1 is SSHAT and CDR2 FNYEAQ (reference sequence). The CDR3 is 12 residues long. CDR3 amino acids: CASSKGGDTQYF. CDR3 nucleotides: TGTGCCAGCAGCAAGGGGGGAGATACGCAGTATTTT.

The chain joins TRBV5-1 to TRBJ1-1; D is perhaps TRBD1 (5 bases). The V gene lost 4 bases and the J gene lost 1 base, with 11 bases spanning the gap. From germline, CDR1 is SGHRS and CDR2 YFSETQ. The CDR3 extends over 14 amino acids. The CDR3 here is CASSKDNPNTEAFF. The CDR3 DNA is TGCGCCAGCAGCAAGGACAACCCGAACACTGAAGCTTTCTTT.

This clone has a handful of counts. The chain has TRBV10-3 and TRBJ1-2, with a possible D match to TRBD1 (5 bases). V was shortened by 4 bases and J by 9 bases, with 12 bases between the two germline ends. Per germline, CDR1 ENHRY and CDR2 SYGVKD. CDR3 length equals 12 residues. CDR3 bases: TGTGCCATCAGTGTTTCAGGGCCGAGCTACACCTTC. Encoded protein: CAISVSGPSYTF.

The gene calls are TRBV27 and TRBJ2-7; D is perhaps TRBD1 (6 bases). Per germline, CDR1 MNHEY and CDR2 SMNVEV (reference sequence). V was trimmed by 6 bases and J by 1 base, leaving 16 bases between them. The CDR3 length is 15 residues. CDR3 sequence (DNA): TGTGCCAGCAGACTGACAAAGGACAGTTCCTACGAGCAGTACTTC. This codes for CASRLTKDSSYEQYF.

The chain uses TRBV27 and TRBJ2-7; no reliable D call. CDR1 is MNHEY and CDR2 is SMNVEV in the germline V gene (reference sequence). The CDR3 loop spans 14 amino acids. V shed 9 bases and J shed 0 bases, with 15 bases lying between them. CDR3 bases: TGTGCCAGTAGGCTTGGGCCAGGCTCCTACGAGCAGTACTTC. It codes for CASRLGPGSYEQYF.

The J gene is TRBJ2-2, the V gene TRBV7-3, with TRBD1 matching over 8 bases. The CDR3 spans 16 residues. Unmatched junction bases numbered 4, after V lost 4 bases and J lost 0 bases. The germline CDR1 and CDR2 sequences are SGHTA and FQGTGA. The CDR3 region is CASSSKQGANTGELFF. CDR3 DNA sequence: TGTGCCAGCAGCTCTAAACAGGGGGCGAACACCGGGGAGCTGTTTTTT.

The chain recombines TRBV27 with TRBJ1-3, with unresolved D. CDR3 length: 14 residues. Germline values: CDR1 MNHEY, CDR2 SMNVEV (reference sequence). V lost 6 bases to trimming and J lost 0 bases, with 9 bases between them. CDR3 protein: CASRLGNSGNTIYF. Written as DNA, the CDR3 is TGTGCCAGCAGACTCGGCAACTCTGGAAACACCATATATTTT.